This T cell receptor beta chain was profiled in a study of tumor-infiltrating lymphocytes in primary liver carcinoma. Study in general: Resecting the tumor surgically was how the patients' primary liver carcinoma was treated. The patients included men and women who were aged 30 to 69 years.

Comment on this clonotype: Its antigen is undetermined.

Notes on the study in general: Researchers did not compare CD4+ and CD8+ repertoires, as samples were bulk unsorted.

Researchers drew blood RNA from unsorted whole blood and extracted germline DNA as well. Preoperatively, roughly 4 milliliters of peripheral blood were collected. CDR3 length: 12 residues. Germline CDR1 and CDR2: SGHAT and FQNNGV. The V end was cut by 6 bases, the J end by 9 bases, with 14 bases between. Researchers generated TCR beta cDNA from around 0.55 ug of total RNA, relying on a constant-region primer. Three-round nested multiplex PCR performed with slightly modified ARM-PCR produced the TCR beta libraries. Running around 9 cycles apiece, the first two PCR rounds relied on TRBV1-TRBV30 forward primers together with a C-beta reverse primer. TCRdb reanalysed the multiplex PCR reads using MiXCR and keeps one entry per CDR3 protein. The top ten clones hold roughly 8.6% of a sample with approximately 300,000 distinct CDR3 sequences, about 60% of them seen once.

The rearrangement links TRBV11-2 to TRBJ2-5; perhaps TRBD2 as D (6 bases). This receptor was obtained from a man aged 35 to 55 with primary liver carcinoma and hepatitis B virus infection. The sequenced material came from peripheral blood. The DNA for the CDR3 is TGTGCCAGCAGTTCTGTCCCGGGGGCCCAGTACTTC. Translation: CASSSVPGAQYF.